The present T cell receptor (beta chain) was sequenced within a study of CD8 T cells in Susac syndrome. Trimming removed 10 bases from V and 8 bases from J; junction bases left unmatched: 8. The germline V gene has CDR1 LNHDA and CDR2 SQIVND (reference sequence). The CDR3 totals 13 residues. As regards this clonotype: Its antigen is currently unknown.

RNA, at roughly 0.45 to 1 ug, was reverse transcribed with random hexamers. TCRdb fed the immunoSEQ multiplex PCR reads into MiXCR, producing one record per CDR3 protein. The sample carries tens of thousands of distinct CDR3 sequences, around nine tenths recorded once. Study-level results: The TCR sequencing and HLA analysis in the study involved a relatively small number of individuals, as the study acknowledged.

The sample comprised CD8+ T cells from PBMCs. This clonotype was obtained from a human donor in good health. The chain employs TRBV19 and TRBJ2-1; 10 positions match TRBD2. CDR3 sequence reads: CATSGGAGDEQFF. The CDR3 DNA sequence: TGTGCCACCAGCGGGGGGGCAGGGGATGAGCAGTTCTTC. The full variable domain, with the rest looked up from reference TRBV19 and TRBJ2-1, is DGGITQSPKYLFRKEGQNVTLSCEQNLNHDAMYWYRQDPGQGLRLIYYSQIVNDFQKGDIAEGYSVSREKKESFPLTVTSAQKNPTAFYLCATSGGAGDEQFFGPGTRLTVL.